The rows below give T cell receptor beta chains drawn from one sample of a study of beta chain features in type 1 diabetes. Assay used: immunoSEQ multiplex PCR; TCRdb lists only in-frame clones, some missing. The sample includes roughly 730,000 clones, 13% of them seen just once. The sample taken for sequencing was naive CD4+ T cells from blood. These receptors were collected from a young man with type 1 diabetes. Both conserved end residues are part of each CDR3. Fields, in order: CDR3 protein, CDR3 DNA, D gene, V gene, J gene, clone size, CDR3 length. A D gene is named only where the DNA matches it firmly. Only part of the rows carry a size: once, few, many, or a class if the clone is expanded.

cdr3_aa: CSVESIGGYTEAFF
cdr3_nt: TGCAGCGTTGAATCGATAGGGGGCTACACTGAAGCTTTCTTT
d_call: TRBD1
v_call: TRBV29-1
j_call: TRBJ1-1
clone_size: few
cdr3_length: 14

cdr3_aa: CASSLLAGGTDTQYF
cdr3_nt: TGTGCCAGCAGCTTACTGGCGGGGGGCACAGATACGCAGTATTTT
d_call: TRBD2
v_call: TRBV7-9
j_call: TRBJ2-3
clone_size: few
cdr3_length: 15

cdr3_aa: CASSLSSYEQYF
cdr3_nt: TGTGCCAGCAGCCTGAGCTCCTACGAGCAGTACTTC
d_call: NA
v_call: TRBV7-9
j_call: TRBJ2-7
clone_size: few
cdr3_length: 12

cdr3_aa: CASSTTSTGLGSPLHF
cdr3_nt: TGTGCCAGTAGTACCACTTCGACAGGTCTAGGCTCACCCCTCCACTTT
d_call: NA
v_call: TRBV19
j_call: TRBJ1-6
clone_size: few
cdr3_length: 16

cdr3_aa: CASSDRTGSNWNTEAFF
cdr3_nt: TGTGCCAGCAGCGATCGGACAGGGTCAAACTGGAACACTGAAGCTTTCTTT
d_call: TRBD1
v_call: TRBV9
j_call: TRBJ1-1
clone_size: NA
cdr3_length: 17

cdr3_aa: CASSQASGNNQPQHF
cdr3_nt: TGCGCCAGCAGCCAGGCCTCGGGTAATAATCAGCCCCAGCATTTT
d_call: NA
v_call: TRBV4-1
j_call: TRBJ1-5
clone_size: few
cdr3_length: 15

cdr3_aa: CAWSAGNTGELFF
cdr3_nt: TGTGCCTGGAGTGCAGGGAACACCGGGGAGCTGTTTTTT
d_call: NA
v_call: TRBV30
j_call: TRBJ2-2
clone_size: many
cdr3_length: 13

cdr3_aa: CASSGGHYGYTF
cdr3_nt: TGCGCCAGCAGCGGCGGACACTATGGCTACACCTTC
d_call: NA
v_call: TRBV5-1
j_call: TRBJ1-2
clone_size: NA
cdr3_length: 12

cdr3_aa: CSVGGEDGYTF
cdr3_nt: TGCAGCGTTGGGGGAGAGGATGGCTACACCTTC
d_call: NA
v_call: TRBV29-1
j_call: TRBJ1-2
clone_size: NA
cdr3_length: 11

cdr3_aa: CASSRGAGHTGELFF
cdr3_nt: TGTGCCAGCAGCCGGGGGGCCGGTCACACCGGGGAGCTGTTTTTT
d_call: NA
v_call: TRBV6-5
j_call: TRBJ2-2
clone_size: NA
cdr3_length: 15

cdr3_aa: CASSPSWGSYNEQFF
cdr3_nt: TGTGCCAGCAGCCCGAGTTGGGGGTCCTACAATGAGCAGTTCTTC
d_call: NA
v_call: TRBV7-9
j_call: TRBJ2-1
clone_size: NA
cdr3_length: 15

cdr3_aa: CASSQGQAGETQYF
cdr3_nt: TGCGCCAGCAGCCAAGGCCAGGCGGGAGAGACCCAGTACTTC
d_call: NA
v_call: TRBV4-1
j_call: TRBJ2-5
clone_size: few
cdr3_length: 14

cdr3_aa: CASSPKGRASGSTDTQYF
cdr3_nt: TGTGCCAGCAGCCCCAAAGGGAGGGCTAGCGGGAGCACAGATACGCAGTATTTT
d_call: TRBD2
v_call: TRBV7-6
j_call: TRBJ2-3
clone_size: few
cdr3_length: 18

cdr3_aa: CASSSTPSGGLTETQYF
cdr3_nt: TGTGCCAGCAGTTCGACTCCTAGCGGGGGGCTCACAGAGACCCAGTACTTC
d_call: TRBD2
v_call: TRBV27
j_call: TRBJ2-5
clone_size: NA
cdr3_length: 17

cdr3_aa: CAWSVGLGVISYEQYF
cdr3_nt: TGTGCCTGGAGTGTAGGTCTAGGCGTAATCTCCTACGAGCAGTACTTC
d_call: NA
v_call: TRBV30
j_call: TRBJ2-7
clone_size: NA
cdr3_length: 16

cdr3_aa: CASSFGPQETQYF
cdr3_nt: TGTGCCAGCAGTTTCGGCCCACAAGAGACCCAGTACTTC
d_call: NA
v_call: TRBV28
j_call: TRBJ2-5
clone_size: few
cdr3_length: 13

cdr3_aa: CASSEFGFGDYGYTF
cdr3_nt: TGTGCCAGCAGTGAATTTGGCTTCGGGGACTATGGCTACACCTTC
d_call: NA
v_call: TRBV25-1
j_call: TRBJ1-2
clone_size: NA
cdr3_length: 15

cdr3_aa: CASSLDRVPGKTQYF
cdr3_nt: TGTGCCAGCAGCCTAGACAGGGTCCCCGGGAAGACCCAGTACTTC
d_call: TRBD1
v_call: TRBV7-8
j_call: TRBJ2-5
clone_size: NA
cdr3_length: 15

cdr3_aa: CASRGEGYTF
cdr3_nt: TGTGCCAGCAGGGGAGAGGGCTACACCTTC
d_call: NA
v_call: TRBV27
j_call: TRBJ1-2
clone_size: NA
cdr3_length: 10

cdr3_aa: CASSLGPPAEAFF
cdr3_nt: TGTGCCAGCAGCTTGGGACCTCCCGCAGAAGCTTTCTTT
d_call: NA
v_call: TRBV7-3
j_call: TRBJ1-1
clone_size: NA
cdr3_length: 13

cdr3_aa: CASSQDFGRSSGANVLTF
cdr3_nt: TGTGCCAGCAGCCAAGATTTTGGCAGGTCCTCTGGGGCCAACGTCCTGACTTTC
d_call: NA
v_call: TRBV14
j_call: TRBJ2-6
clone_size: few
cdr3_length: 18

cdr3_aa: CASRPGRLGDTQYF
cdr3_nt: TGTGCCAGCAGGCCGGGACGACTGGGAGATACGCAGTATTTT
d_call: NA
v_call: TRBV7-8
j_call: TRBJ2-3
clone_size: NA
cdr3_length: 14

cdr3_aa: CASSYTAGQGTYEQYF
cdr3_nt: TGTGCCAGCAGCTACACAGCGGGACAGGGGACCTACGAGCAGTACTTC
d_call: TRBD1
v_call: TRBV11-2
j_call: TRBJ2-7
clone_size: few
cdr3_length: 16

cdr3_aa: CASSPVLGTEAFF
cdr3_nt: TGCGCCAGCAGCCCGGTCCTTGGCACTGAAGCTTTCTTT
d_call: NA
v_call: TRBV5-1
j_call: TRBJ1-1
clone_size: few
cdr3_length: 13

cdr3_aa: CASSFDREEFF
cdr3_nt: TGTGCCAGCAGTTTTGACAGGGAGGAGTTCTTC
d_call: NA
v_call: TRBV2
j_call: TRBJ2-1
clone_size: NA
cdr3_length: 11

cdr3_aa: CATADTGLYEQYF
cdr3_nt: TGCGCCACCGCAGACACTGGTTTGTACGAGCAGTACTTC
d_call: NA
v_call: TRBV4-1
j_call: TRBJ2-7
clone_size: few
cdr3_length: 13

cdr3_aa: CTWSGSGAPYEQYF
cdr3_nt: TGTACCTGGAGTGGATCAGGGGCCCCCTACGAGCAGTACTTC
d_call: NA
v_call: TRBV30
j_call: TRBJ2-7
clone_size: NA
cdr3_length: 14

cdr3_aa: CAAATGAPHGATEAFF
cdr3_nt: TGTGCCGCCGCAACAGGGGCGCCGCATGGGGCCACTGAAGCTTTCTTT
d_call: TRBD1
v_call: TRBV28
j_call: TRBJ1-1
clone_size: NA
cdr3_length: 16

cdr3_aa: CASSAPGQGSEQFF
cdr3_nt: TGTGCCAGCAGCGCACCGGGACAGGGTTCTGAGCAGTTCTTC
d_call: TRBD1
v_call: TRBV7-3
j_call: TRBJ2-1
clone_size: few
cdr3_length: 14

cdr3_aa: CASSLMGRAYNEQFF
cdr3_nt: TGTGCCAGCAGCTTAATGGGCAGAGCCTACAATGAGCAGTTCTTC
d_call: NA
v_call: TRBV13
j_call: TRBJ2-1
clone_size: NA
cdr3_length: 15

cdr3_aa: CASTTDVGLEDGYTF
cdr3_nt: TGTGCCAGCACCACGGATGTGGGGCTAGAGGATGGCTACACCTTC
d_call: NA
v_call: TRBV2
j_call: TRBJ1-2
clone_size: once
cdr3_length: 15